This TCR beta chain derives from a study of immune cell composition in non-small cell lung cancer. Study in general: Lung adenocarcinoma or squamous carcinoma made up most tumours.

Broader study findings: Tumour TCR-beta clonality showed no significant link to smoking pack-years. In adenocarcinoma, maximal tumour-associated clone frequency tracked TIL tumour reactivity. Squamous carcinomas (approximately 75%) more often had tumour-associated clones >0.5% than adenocarcinomas (around 35%).

The data were produced by immunoSEQ multiplex PCR, yet TCRdb's version contains in-frame clones alone and is incomplete. Among roughly 5,100 clones, around nine tenths were seen once, and the ten largest hold 5.8%. A remark on this clone: The antigen remains unidentified.

The normal lung sample lay at least 3 cm, and maximally far, from the tumour. Per germline, CDR1 SGHRS and CDR2 YFSETQ. The CDR3 is 14 residues long. The junction had 1 base not matched to a gene; V was cut back by 0 bases and J by 4 bases. The sample was non-adjacent lung tissue. The V and J genes are TRBV5-1 and TRBJ2-7; 10 nucleotides match TRBD2. This clonotype was obtained from a human donor with non-small cell lung cancer. Some clones in this sample may be carry-over from other donors' samples. CDR3 DNA: TGCGCCAGCAGCTTGGCTAGCGGGGGATACGAGCAGTACTTC. It yields the protein CASSLASGGYEQYF.